The T cell receptor (beta chain) under discussion was sequenced for a study of T cells in tuberculosis. The overall study: Sequenced TCRs come from CD1B-GMM tetramer-binding T cells.

After thawing and overnight rest, PBMC were stained with GMM-loaded CD1B tetramer, viability dye and anti-CD3 for sorting. CD1B tetramers were loaded with Rhodococcus equi-derived C32 glucose monomycolate. Tetramer-sorted PBMC had been CD14 monocyte-depleted before freezing. Approximately 91,000 tetramer-negative cells were sorted from each donor. Sequencing of TCR-alpha and TCR-beta chains was unpaired. TCRdb's table, derived via immunoSEQ multiplex PCR, lists solely in-frame clones and lacks some. The repertoire includes 85,000 to 100,000 clones, approximately 91% of them detected once, and around 2% sits in the top ten. This CDR3 spans 13 amino acids. Trimming cost V 0 bases and J 10 bases, with 11 bases left between them. Germline V gives CDR1 SGDLS, CDR2 YYNGEE.

The chain couples TRBV9 to TRBJ1-3; maybe TRBD1 (6 bases). The sequence was obtained from an adult woman with latent tuberculosis. The sequencing sample was made of CD1b-GMM tetramer-negative cells sorted from PBMCs. The CDR3 coding sequence is TGTGCCAGCAGCGTAGCATCCAGGGGAACCATATATTTT. It encodes CASSVASRGTIYF.